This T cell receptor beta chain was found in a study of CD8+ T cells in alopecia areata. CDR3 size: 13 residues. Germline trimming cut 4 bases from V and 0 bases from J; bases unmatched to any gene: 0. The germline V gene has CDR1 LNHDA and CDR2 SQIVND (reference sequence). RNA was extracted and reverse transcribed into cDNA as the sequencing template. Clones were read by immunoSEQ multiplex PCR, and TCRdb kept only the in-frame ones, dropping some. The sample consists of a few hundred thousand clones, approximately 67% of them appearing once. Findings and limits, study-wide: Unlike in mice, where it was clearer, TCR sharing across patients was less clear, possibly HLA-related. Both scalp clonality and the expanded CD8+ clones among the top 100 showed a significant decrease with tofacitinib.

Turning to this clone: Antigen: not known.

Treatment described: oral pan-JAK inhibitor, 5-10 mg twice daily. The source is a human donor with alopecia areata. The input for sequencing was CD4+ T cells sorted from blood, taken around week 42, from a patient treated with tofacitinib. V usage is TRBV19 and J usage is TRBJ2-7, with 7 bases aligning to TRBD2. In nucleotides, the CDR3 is TGTGCCAGTAGTAGCGGGAGCTCCTACGAGCAGTACTTC. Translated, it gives CASSSGSSYEQYF.